This T cell receptor beta chain was sequenced during a study of tumour-infiltrating T cells in Burkitt lymphoma. Turning to the study itself: Productive clonality predicted overall and progression-free survival.

The protocol was immunoSEQ multiplex PCR, while the TCRdb copy is restricted to in-frame clones and leaves out a portion. Among 4,500 to 5,000 clones listed, roughly a quarter were seen once. Germline values: CDR1 LGHNA, CDR2 YSLEER. The CDR3 is 16 residues long. Trimming cost V 0 bases and J 7 bases; bases outside gene matches: 9. This clone has just a few counts. The sequenced sample consisted of tumor tissue. The TCR comes from a human donor with diffuse large B-cell lymphoma. The rearrangement uses TRBV4-3 and TRBJ2-1; 7 bases agree with TRBD2. The CDR3 nucleotides are TGCGCCAGCAGCCAAGATAGGCGGGAGTCTTGGAATGAGCAGTTCTTC. This translates into CASSQDRRESWNEQFF.